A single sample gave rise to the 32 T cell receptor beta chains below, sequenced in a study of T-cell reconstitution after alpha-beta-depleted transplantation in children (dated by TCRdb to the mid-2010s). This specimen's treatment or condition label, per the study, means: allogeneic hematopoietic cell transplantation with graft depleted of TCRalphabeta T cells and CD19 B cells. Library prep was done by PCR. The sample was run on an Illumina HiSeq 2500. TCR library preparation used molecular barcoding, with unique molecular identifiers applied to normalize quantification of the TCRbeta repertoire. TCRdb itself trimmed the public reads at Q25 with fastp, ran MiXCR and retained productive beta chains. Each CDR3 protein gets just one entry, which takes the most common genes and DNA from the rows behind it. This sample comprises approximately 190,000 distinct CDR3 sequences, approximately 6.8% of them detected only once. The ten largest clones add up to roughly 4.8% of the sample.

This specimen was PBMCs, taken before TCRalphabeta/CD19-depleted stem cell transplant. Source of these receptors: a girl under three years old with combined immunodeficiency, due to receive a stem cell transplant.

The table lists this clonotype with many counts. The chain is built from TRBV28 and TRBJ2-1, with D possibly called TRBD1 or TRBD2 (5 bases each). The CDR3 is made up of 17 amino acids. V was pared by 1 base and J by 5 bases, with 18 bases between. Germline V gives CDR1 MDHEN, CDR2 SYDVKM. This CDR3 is CASSLSNPPTGHNEQFF. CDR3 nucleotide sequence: TGTGCCAGCAGTTTATCCAACCCCCCCACGGGGCACAATGAGCAGTTCTTC.

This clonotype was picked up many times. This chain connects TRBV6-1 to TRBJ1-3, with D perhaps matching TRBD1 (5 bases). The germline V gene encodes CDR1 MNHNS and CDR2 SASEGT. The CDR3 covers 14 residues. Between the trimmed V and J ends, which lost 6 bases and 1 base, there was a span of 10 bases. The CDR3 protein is CASRERGSGNTIYF. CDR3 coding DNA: TGTGCCAGCAGGGAGAGGGGTTCTGGAAACACCATATATTTT.

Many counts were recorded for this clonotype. The CDR3 region has the DNA TGTGCCAGCAGCCACACGACAGGGCCCTACGAGCAGTACTTC. This encodes CASSHTTGPYEQYF. The chain employs TRBV3-1 and TRBJ2-7; 7 nucleotides match TRBD1. Trimming cost V 3 bases and J 2 bases; bases outside gene matches: 4. Germline loops: CDR1 LGHDT, CDR2 YNNKEL (reference sequence). The CDR3 spans 14 residues.

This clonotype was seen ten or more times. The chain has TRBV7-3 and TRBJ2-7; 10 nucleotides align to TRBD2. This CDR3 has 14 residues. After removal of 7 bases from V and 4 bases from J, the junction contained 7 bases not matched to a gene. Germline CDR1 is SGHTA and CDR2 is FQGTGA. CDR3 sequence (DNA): TGTGCCAGCACCCATAGCGGGGGGACGTACGAGCAGTACTTC. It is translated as CASTHSGGTYEQYF.

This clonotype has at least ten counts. CDR3 sequence reads: CASSRNGGYGYTF. CDR3 DNA: TGTGCCAGCAGTCGGAACGGGGGGTATGGCTACACCTTC. This chain uses TRBV6-2 or TRBV6-3 with TRBJ1-2; tentative D call: TRBD1 (5 bases). Trimming stripped 5 bases from V and 5 bases from J, with 12 bases between. The length of the CDR3 is 13 residues. Germline CDR1 reads MNHEY; CDR2 reads SVGEGT.

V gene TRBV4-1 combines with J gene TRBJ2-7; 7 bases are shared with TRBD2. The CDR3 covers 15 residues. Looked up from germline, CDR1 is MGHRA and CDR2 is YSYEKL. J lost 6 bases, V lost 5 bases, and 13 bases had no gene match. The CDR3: CASSKAGLDFTEQYF. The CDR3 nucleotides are TGCGCCAGCAGCAAAGCCGGACTAGACTTTACCGAGCAGTACTTC.

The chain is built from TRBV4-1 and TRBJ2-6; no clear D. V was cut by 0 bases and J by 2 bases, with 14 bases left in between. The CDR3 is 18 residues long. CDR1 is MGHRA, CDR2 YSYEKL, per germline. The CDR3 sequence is CASSQDPLVAAGANVLTF. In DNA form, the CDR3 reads TGCGCCAGCAGCCAAGATCCTCTTGTGGCCGCTGGGGCCAACGTCCTGACTTTC.

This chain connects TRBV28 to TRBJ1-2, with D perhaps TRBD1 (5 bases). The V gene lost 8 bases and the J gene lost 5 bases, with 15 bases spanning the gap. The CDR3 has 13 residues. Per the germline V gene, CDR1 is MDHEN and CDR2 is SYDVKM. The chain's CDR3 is CASRLRTRYGYTF. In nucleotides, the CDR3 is TGTGCCAGCCGACTCCGGACACGTTATGGCTACACCTTC.

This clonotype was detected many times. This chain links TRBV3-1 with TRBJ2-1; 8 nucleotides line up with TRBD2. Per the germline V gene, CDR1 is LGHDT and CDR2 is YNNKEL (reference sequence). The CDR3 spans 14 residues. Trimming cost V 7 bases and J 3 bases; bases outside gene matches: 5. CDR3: CASTTGGLYNEQFF. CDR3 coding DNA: TGTGCCAGCACGACGGGGGGGCTCTACAATGAGCAGTTCTTC.

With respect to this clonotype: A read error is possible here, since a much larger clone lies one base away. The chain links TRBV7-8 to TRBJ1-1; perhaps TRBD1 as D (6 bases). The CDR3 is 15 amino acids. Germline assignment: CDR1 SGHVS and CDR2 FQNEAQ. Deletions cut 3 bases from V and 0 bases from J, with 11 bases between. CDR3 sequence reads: CASSFMTGMNTEAFF. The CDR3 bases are TGTGCCAGCAGCTTCATGACAGGCATGAACACTGAAGCTTTCTTT.

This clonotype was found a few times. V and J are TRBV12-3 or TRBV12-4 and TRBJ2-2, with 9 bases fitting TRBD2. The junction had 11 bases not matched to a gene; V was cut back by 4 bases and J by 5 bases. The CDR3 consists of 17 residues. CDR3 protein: CASSWGLWREGTGELFF. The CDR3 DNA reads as TGTGCCAGCAGTTGGGGCCTCTGGCGGGAGGGGACCGGGGAGCTGTTTTTT.

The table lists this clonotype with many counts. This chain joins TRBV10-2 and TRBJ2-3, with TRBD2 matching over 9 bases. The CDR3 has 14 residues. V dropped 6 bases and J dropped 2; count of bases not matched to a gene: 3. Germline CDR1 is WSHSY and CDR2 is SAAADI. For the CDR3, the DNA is TGCGCCAGCAGCCTAGCGGGGTACACAGATACGCAGTATTTT. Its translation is CASSLAGYTDTQYF.

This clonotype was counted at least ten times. CDR3 sequence (DNA): TGTGCCAGCAGTGGCCGGGATTTTTTGAATCAGCCCCAGCATTTT. Translation: CASSGRDFLNQPQHF. The chain links TRBV12-3 or TRBV12-4 to TRBJ1-5; D gene uncertain. The CDR3 runs to 15 residues. V lost 5 bases and J lost 4, with 15 bases in between.

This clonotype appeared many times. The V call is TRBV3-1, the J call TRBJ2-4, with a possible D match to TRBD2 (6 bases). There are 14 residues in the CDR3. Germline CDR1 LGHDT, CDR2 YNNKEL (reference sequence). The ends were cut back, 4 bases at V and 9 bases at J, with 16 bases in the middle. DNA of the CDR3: TGTGCCAGCAGCCCACGGGGGAGTGTGGGCATTCAGTACTTC. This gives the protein CASSPRGSVGIQYF.

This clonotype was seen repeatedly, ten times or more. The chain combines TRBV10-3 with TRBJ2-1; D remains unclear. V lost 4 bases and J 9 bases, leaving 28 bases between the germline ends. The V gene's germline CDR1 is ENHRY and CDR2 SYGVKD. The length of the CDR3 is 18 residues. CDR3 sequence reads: CAISARRHFPASSVEQFF. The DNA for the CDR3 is TGTGCCATCAGTGCTCGACGACATTTTCCCGCGAGTTCTGTTGAGCAGTTCTTC.

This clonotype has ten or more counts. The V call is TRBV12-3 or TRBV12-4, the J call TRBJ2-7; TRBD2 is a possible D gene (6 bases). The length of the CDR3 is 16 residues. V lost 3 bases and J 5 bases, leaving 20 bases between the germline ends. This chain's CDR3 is CASSLESRYSGNEQYF. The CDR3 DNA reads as TGTGCCAGCAGTTTGGAATCCAGGTATAGCGGTAACGAGCAGTACTTC.

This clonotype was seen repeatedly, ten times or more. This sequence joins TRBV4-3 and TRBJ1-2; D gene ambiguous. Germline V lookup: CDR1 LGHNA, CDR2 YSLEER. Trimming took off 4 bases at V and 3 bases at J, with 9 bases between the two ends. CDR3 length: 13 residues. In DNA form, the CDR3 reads TGCGCCAGCAGCCTAGTGTGGGACTATGGCTACACCTTC. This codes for CASSLVWDYGYTF.

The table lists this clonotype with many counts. The CDR3 sequence: CASSQDGQYTGELFF. The DNA of the CDR3 is TGCGCCAGCAGCCAAGATGGCCAGTACACCGGGGAGCTGTTTTTT. The chain recombines TRBV4-3 with TRBJ2-2; D gene ambiguous. The CDR3 runs to 15 residues. CDR1 is LGHNA and CDR2 is YSLEER in the germline V gene. Trimming removed 0 bases from V and 3 bases from J, with 8 bases in between.

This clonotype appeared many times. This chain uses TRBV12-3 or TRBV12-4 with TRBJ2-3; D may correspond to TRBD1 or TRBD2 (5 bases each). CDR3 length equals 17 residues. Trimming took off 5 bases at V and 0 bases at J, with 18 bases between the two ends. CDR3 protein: CASSPYLTGASTDTQYF. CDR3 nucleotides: TGTGCCAGCAGTCCTTACCTGACCGGGGCTAGCACAGATACGCAGTATTTT.

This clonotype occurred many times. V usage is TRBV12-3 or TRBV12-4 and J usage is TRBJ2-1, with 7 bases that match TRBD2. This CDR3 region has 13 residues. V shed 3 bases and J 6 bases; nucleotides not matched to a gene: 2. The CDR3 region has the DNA TGTGCCAGCAGTTTCGGGGGGTTCAATGAGCAGTTCTTC. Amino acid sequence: CASSFGGFNEQFF.

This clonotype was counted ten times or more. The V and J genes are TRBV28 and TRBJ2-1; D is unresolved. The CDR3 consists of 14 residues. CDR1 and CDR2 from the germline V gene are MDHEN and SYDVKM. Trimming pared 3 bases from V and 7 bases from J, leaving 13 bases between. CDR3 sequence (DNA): TGTGCCAGCAGTTTTCTAGACCTACTTAATGAGCAGTTCTTC. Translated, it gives CASSFLDLLNEQFF.

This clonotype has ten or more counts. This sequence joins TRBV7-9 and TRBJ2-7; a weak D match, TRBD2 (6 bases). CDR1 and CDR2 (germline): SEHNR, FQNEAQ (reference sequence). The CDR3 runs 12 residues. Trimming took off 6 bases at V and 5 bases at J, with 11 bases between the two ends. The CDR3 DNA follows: TGTGCCAGCAGTTCAGGGAGGAACGAGCAGTACTTC. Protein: CASSSGRNEQYF. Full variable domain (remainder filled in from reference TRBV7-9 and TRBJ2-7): DTGVSQNPRHKITKRGQNVTFRCDPISEHNRLYWYRQTLGQGPEFLTYFQNEAQLEKSRLLSDRFSAERPKGSFSTLEIQRTEQGDSAMYLCASSSGRNEQYFGPGTRLTVT.

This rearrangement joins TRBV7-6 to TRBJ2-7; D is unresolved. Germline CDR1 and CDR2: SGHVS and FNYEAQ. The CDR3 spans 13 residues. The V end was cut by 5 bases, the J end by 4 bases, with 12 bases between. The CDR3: CASSQDGAYEQYF. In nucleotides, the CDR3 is TGTGCCAGCAGCCAAGACGGAGCGTACGAGCAGTACTTC. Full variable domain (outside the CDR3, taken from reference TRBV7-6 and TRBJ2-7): GAGVSQSPRYKVTKRGQDVALRCDPISGHVSLYWYRQALGQGPEFLTYFNYEAQQDKSGLPNDRFSAERPEGSISTLTIQRTEQRDSAMYRCASSQDGAYEQYFGPGTRLTVT.

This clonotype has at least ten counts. For the CDR3, the DNA is TGCGCCAGCAGCTTGGTACTTACAGATACGCAGTATTTT. It specifies CASSLVLTDTQYF. The J gene is TRBJ2-3, the V gene TRBV5-1; D gene uncertain. V was shortened by 0 bases and J by 3 bases, with 5 bases between the two germline ends. The CDR3 totals 13 residues. Germline values: CDR1 SGHRS, CDR2 YFSETQ. The full variable domain, in which reference TRBV5-1 and TRBJ2-3 provide the parts outside the CDR3, is KAGVTQTPRYLIKTRGQQVTLSCSPISGHRSVSWYQQTPGQGLQFLFEYFSETQRNKGNFPGRFSGRQFSNSRSEMNVSTLELGDSALYLCASSLVLTDTQYFGPGTRLTVL.

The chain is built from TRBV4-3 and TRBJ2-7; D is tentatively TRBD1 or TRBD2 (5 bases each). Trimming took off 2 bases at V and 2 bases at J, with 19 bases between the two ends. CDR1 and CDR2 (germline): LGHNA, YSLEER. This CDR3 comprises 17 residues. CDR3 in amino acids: CASSQFDNRDAAYEQYF. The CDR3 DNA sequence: TGCGCCAGCAGCCAATTCGATAACCGGGACGCGGCCTACGAGCAGTACTTC.

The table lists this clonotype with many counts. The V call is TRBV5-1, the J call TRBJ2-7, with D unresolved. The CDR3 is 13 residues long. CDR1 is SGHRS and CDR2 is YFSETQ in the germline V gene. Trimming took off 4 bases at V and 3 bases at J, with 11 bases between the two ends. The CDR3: CASSPTEDYEQYF. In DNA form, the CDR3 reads TGCGCCAGCAGCCCCACAGAGGACTACGAGCAGTACTTC. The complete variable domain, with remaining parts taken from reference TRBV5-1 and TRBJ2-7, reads KAGVTQTPRYLIKTRGQQVTLSCSPISGHRSVSWYQQTPGQGLQFLFEYFSETQRNKGNFPGRFSGRQFSNSRSEMNVSTLELGDSALYLCASSPTEDYEQYFGPGTRLTVT.

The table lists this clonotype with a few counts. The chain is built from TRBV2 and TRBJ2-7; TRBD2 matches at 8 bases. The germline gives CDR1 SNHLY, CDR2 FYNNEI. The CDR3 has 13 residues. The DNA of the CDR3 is TGTGCAACCGGGACTAGTTATTCCTACGAGCAGTACTTC. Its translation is CATGTSYSYEQYF.

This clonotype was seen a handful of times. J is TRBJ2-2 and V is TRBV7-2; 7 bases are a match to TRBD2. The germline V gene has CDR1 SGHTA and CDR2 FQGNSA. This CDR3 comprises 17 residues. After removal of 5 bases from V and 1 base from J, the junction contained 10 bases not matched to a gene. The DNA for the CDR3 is TGTGCCAGCAGCAGGACTAGAGGGGCGATGAACACCGGGGAGCTGTTTTTT. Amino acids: CASSRTRGAMNTGELFF.

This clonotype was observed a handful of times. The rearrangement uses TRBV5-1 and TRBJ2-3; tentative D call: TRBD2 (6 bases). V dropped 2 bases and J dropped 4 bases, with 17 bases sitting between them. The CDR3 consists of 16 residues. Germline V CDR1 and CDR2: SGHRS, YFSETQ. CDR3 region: CASSLPGASVADTQYF. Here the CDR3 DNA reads TGCGCCAGCAGCTTACCGGGAGCAAGTGTAGCAGATACGCAGTATTTT.

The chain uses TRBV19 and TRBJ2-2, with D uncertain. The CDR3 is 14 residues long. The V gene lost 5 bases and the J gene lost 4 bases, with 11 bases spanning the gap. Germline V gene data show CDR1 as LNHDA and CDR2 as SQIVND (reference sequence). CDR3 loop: CASSPDGSTGELFF. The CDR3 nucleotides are TGTGCCAGTAGTCCTGATGGGTCCACCGGGGAGCTGTTTTTT.

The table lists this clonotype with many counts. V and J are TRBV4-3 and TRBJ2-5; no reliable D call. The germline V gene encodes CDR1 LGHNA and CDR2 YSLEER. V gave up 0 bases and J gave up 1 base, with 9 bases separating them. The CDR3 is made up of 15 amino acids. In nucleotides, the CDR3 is TGCGCCAGCAGCCAAGAGATAGGTTCCCAAGAGACCCAGTACTTC. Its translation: CASSQEIGSQETQYF.

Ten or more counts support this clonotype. For the CDR3, the DNA is TGCGCCAGCAGCCTCCGGGACATATACGAGCAGTACTTC. Translating gives CASSLRDIYEQYF. The gene calls are TRBV5-1 and TRBJ2-7, with TRBD1 as a possible D gene (6 bases). The V gene lost 4 bases and the J gene lost 4 bases, with 12 bases spanning the gap. This CDR3 spans 13 amino acids. Germline V lookup: CDR1 SGHRS, CDR2 YFSETQ.